Below are 9 T cell receptor beta chains sequenced from a single sample in a study of cytomegalovirus exposure and HLA in healthy donors (dated by TCRdb to 2015 to 2018). The library was built by means of the immunoSEQ multiplex PCR assay. The immuneACCESS repertoire file appears here via TCRdb, limited to in-frame rearrangements. These files lack a portion of the clones; in checked studies, under half of the deficit traces to unresolved V genes, and the cause of the others is not known. Within this sample are about 120,000 clones, with 70% to 90% of them counted one time only. Of the sample, more than 1.5% falls within the top ten clones. The material sequenced was PBMCs. Receptors originate from a young man in good health and CMV-seronegative.

The chain's CDR3 is CASSSQGWGAHGYTF. CDR3 DNA: TGTGCCAGCAGTTCACAGGGGTGGGGGGCACATGGCTACACCTTC. The chain carries TRBV27 and TRBJ1-2; 7 bases map to TRBD1. Germline V CDR1 and CDR2: MNHEY, SMNVEV (reference sequence). The CDR3 runs to 15 residues. V lost 4 bases and J lost 6; bases outside the gene matches: 11.

This rearrangement joins TRBV2 to TRBJ2-7; D may be TRBD1 (7 bases). The CDR3 sequence is 16 residues long. CDR1 and CDR2 from the germline V gene are SNHLY and FYNNEI. V was clipped by 4 bases and J by 4 bases, with 20 bases between them. The CDR3 DNA follows: TGTGCCAGCAGTGGTCCAGGGGGGAATTTTGAGTACGAGCAGTACTTC. It specifies CASSGPGGNFEYEQYF.

The gene calls are TRBV28 and TRBJ2-7; 7 positions match TRBD2. Per germline, CDR1 MDHEN and CDR2 SYDVKM. The CDR3 has 14 amino acids. Unmatched junction bases numbered 7, after V lost 6 bases and J lost 2 bases. The CDR3 sequence: CASSIRGVTYEQYF. The CDR3 DNA follows: TGTGCCAGCAGCATTCGGGGGGTTACCTACGAGCAGTACTTC. The variable domain in full, with the rest retrieved from reference TRBV28 and TRBJ2-7, is DVKVTQSSRYLVKRTGEKVFLECVQDMDHENMFWYRQDPGLGLRLIYFSYDVKMKEKGDIPEGYSVSREKKERFSLILESASTNQTSMYLCASSIRGVTYEQYFGPGTRLTVT.

V usage is TRBV28 and J usage is TRBJ1-4, with D perhaps TRBD1 (5 bases). CDR1 is MDHEN, CDR2 SYDVKM, per germline. This CDR3 comprises 15 residues. The ends were cut back, 4 bases at V and 8 bases at J, with 17 bases in the middle. CDR3 coding DNA: TGTGCCAGCAGTTCCAGGGCATCTGTGATCGAAAAACTGTTTTTT. Encoded protein: CASSSRASVIEKLFF.

The CDR3 bases are TGCGCCAGCAGCTTGGTCCAGGCCACCCAGGACTACGAGCAGTACTTC. Its protein is CASSLVQATQDYEQYF. The chain combines TRBV5-1 with TRBJ2-7; D gene uncertain. CDR3 length: 16 residues. The V and J ends lost 0 bases and 3 bases respectively, with 16 bases between them. Looked up from germline, CDR1 is SGHRS and CDR2 is YFSETQ.

To note about this clone: The same CDR3 is also encoded by other DNA sequences in this sample. V usage is TRBV4-1 and J usage is TRBJ2-1, with 14 bases identical to TRBD2. Per germline, CDR1 MGHRA and CDR2 YSYEKL. Trimming at V came to 3 bases and at J to 8 bases, leaving 6 bases not matched to a gene. This CDR3 is 16 amino acids long. The CDR3, as DNA: TGCGCCAGCAGCCACCAGGGGACTAGCGGGAGTGATGAGCAGTTCTTC. Protein sequence: CASSHQGTSGSDEQFF.

The chain uses TRBV15 and TRBJ2-6; unclear D gene. CDR1 is LNHNV and CDR2 is YYDKDF in the germline V gene (reference sequence). The CDR3 contains 14 residues. V lost 8 bases and J lost 0, with 8 bases in between. As DNA, the CDR3 is TGTGCCACCTCGTTTAGCTCTGGGGCCAACGTCCTGACTTTC. Its translation is CATSFSSGANVLTF.

This chain joins TRBV5-6 and TRBJ1-1, with D uncertain. CDR1 and CDR2 from the germline V gene are SGHDT and YYEEEE. V lost 0 bases and J 0 bases, leaving 9 bases between the germline ends. The CDR3 runs to 15 residues. CDR3 nucleotides: TGTGCCAGCAGCTTGGGTGGCAGAATGAACACTGAAGCTTTCTTT. This gives the protein CASSLGGRMNTEAFF.

The V and J genes are TRBV9 and TRBJ2-2, with D perhaps TRBD2 (6 bases). CDR1 and CDR2 (germline): SGDLS, YYNGEE. Deletions cut 4 bases from V and 3 bases from J, with 13 bases between. CDR3 length: 15 residues. CDR3 in amino acids: CASSPVAEYTGELFF. The CDR3 DNA is TGTGCCAGCAGCCCCGTAGCGGAGTACACCGGGGAGCTGTTTTTT. Full variable domain (outside the CDR3, taken from reference TRBV9 and TRBJ2-2): DSGVTQTPKHLITATGQRVTLRCSPRSGDLSVYWYQQSLDQGLQFLIQYYNGEERAKGNILERFSAQQFPDLHSELNLSSLELGDSALYFCASSPVAEYTGELFFGEGSRLTVL.